This T cell receptor (beta chain) was profiled in a study of CD8+ T cells in alopecia areata. This clone was counted once. The antigen remains unidentified. cDNA serving as the sequencing template came from extracted, reverse transcribed RNA. Data came from immunoSEQ multiplex PCR; TCRdb stores just in-frame clones and leaves some out. Of more than 7,000 clones in the sample, less than 75% were seen once. CDR1 is SGHDN and CDR2 is FVKESK in the germline V gene. V trimming: 5 bases; J trimming: 5 bases; junction bases outside the gene matches: 12. This CDR3 spans 16 amino acids. CD4+ cells belonging to roughly 5 patients, who were in the biomarker study, were further sorted into CD25+CD127- cells. Alopecia areata patients provided lesional scalp punch biopsies and peripheral blood, both collected for the study. PBMCs, the starting material, were the source of sorted CD4+ and CD8+ T cells. Whole-study results and caveats: Scalp specimens additionally yield sequences from normal skin's resident alphabeta T cells. Clonality exceeded that of normal scalp in lesional scalp, most notably in alopecia totalis/universalis.

J is TRBJ1-5 and V is TRBV14, with TRBD1 matching over 7 bases. The sample consisted of CD4+ Tregs sorted from blood. The sequence was obtained from a human donor with alopecia areata. The CDR3 protein is CASSYTNGTEDQPQHF. The CDR3 bases are TGTGCCAGCAGCTATACGAACGGGACAGAGGATCAGCCCCAGCATTTT.